This TCR beta chain emerged from a study of cytomegalovirus exposure and HLA in healthy donors. In this sample, this clone turned up once. PCR amplification relied on 60 Vbeta primers (plus 13 Jbeta primers). The method was immunoSEQ multiplex PCR; TCRdb's version includes in-frame clones alone and lacks a portion of them. The sample records 200,000 to 300,000 clones, more than 75% being singletons. The CDR3 runs 11 residues. The germline V gene has CDR1 MDHEN and CDR2 SYDVKM. Trimming left V 4 bases short and J 7 bases short, with 7 bases between. The TCR comes from a woman aged 40-49 years in good health and CMV-seropositive. Sequencing was carried out using PBMCs. The chain employs TRBV28 and TRBJ1-2, with a weak D call TRBD1 (5 bases). CDR3 DNA sequence: TGTGCCAGCAGTTCAAGGGGTGGCTACACCTTC. Translating gives CASSSRGGYTF.